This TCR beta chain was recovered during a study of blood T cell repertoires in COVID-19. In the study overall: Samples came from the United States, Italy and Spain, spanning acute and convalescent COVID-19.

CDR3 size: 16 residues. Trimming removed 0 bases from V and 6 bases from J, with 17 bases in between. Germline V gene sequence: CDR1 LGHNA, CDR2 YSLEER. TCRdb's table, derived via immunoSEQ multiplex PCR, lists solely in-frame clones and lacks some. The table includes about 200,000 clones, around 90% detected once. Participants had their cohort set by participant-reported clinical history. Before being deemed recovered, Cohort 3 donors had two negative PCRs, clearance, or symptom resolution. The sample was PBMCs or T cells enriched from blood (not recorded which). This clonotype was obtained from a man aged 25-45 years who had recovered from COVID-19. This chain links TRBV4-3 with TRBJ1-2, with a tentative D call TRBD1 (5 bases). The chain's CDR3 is CASSQDRGWGGNGYTF. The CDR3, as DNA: TGCGCCAGCAGCCAAGATAGGGGCTGGGGTGGTAATGGCTACACCTTC.